Presented here are 9 T cell receptor beta chains from one specimen sequenced in a study of T cells in Graves' hyperthyroidism and ophthalmopathy. It was RNA transcripts that yielded the amplified TCR beta CDR3 regions. The HTBI primer set drove a first-round RT-PCR of the TCR CDR3. TCRdb used MiXCR to reprocess the multiplex PCR reads, holding one entry per CDR3 protein. The data contain about 420,000 distinct CDR3 sequences, roughly 13% of them seen just once; the ten biggest clones take up 5% to 6.5%. Sequenced input: blood. All receptors derive from a young woman with Graves' hyperthyroidism.

Ten or more counts support this clonotype. The chain recombines TRBV27 with TRBJ1-1, with 7 bases identical to TRBD1. The trim removed 5 bases at V and 7 bases at J, leaving 4 bases unmatched. There are 12 residues in the CDR3. Looked up from germline, CDR1 is MNHEY and CDR2 is SMNVEV (reference sequence). The CDR3 protein is CASSPRTGEAFF. DNA for the CDR3: TGTGCCAGCAGTCCGAGGACAGGTGAAGCTTTCTTT.

This clonotype was seen at least ten times. The chain has TRBV6-1 and TRBJ2-1, with 14 positions matching TRBD2. After removal of 6 bases from V and 8 bases from J, the junction contained 6 bases not matched to a gene. The length of the CDR3 is 15 residues. Germline CDR1 is MNHNS and CDR2 is SASEGT. Here the CDR3 DNA reads TGTGCCAGCAGCGCCGTGACTAGCGGGAGGGATGAGCAGTTCTTC. Protein sequence: CASSAVTSGRDEQFF.

This clonotype was picked up a small number of times. The chain employs TRBV3-2 and TRBJ2-7; the DNA was not compared with TRBD2, the D call given in the table. TRBV3-2 is reported as a pseudogene. This CDR3 contains 17 residues. The CDR3 DNA reads TGTGCCAGCAGCCAAGCTAGTTCTAGCGTCAGCTCCTACGAGCAGTACTTC. It codes for CASSQASSSVSSYEQYF.

The V gene is TRBV7-2, the J gene TRBJ1-5, with TRBD1 as a possible D gene (6 bases). Germline V gene lookup returns CDR1 SGHTA and CDR2 FQGNSA. The CDR3 has 15 residues. V lost 5 bases to trimming and J lost 5 bases, with 16 bases between them. The CDR3 protein is CASSLRGWGHQPQHF. The CDR3 nucleotides are TGTGCCAGCAGCCTCAGGGGTTGGGGGCATCAGCCCCAGCATTTT.

This clonotype was counted at least ten times. The V and J genes are TRBV20-1 and TRBJ1-1; 9 nucleotides match TRBD1. Looked up from germline, CDR1 is DFQATT and CDR2 is SNEGSKA (reference sequence). V trimming: 6 bases; J trimming: 6 bases; junction bases outside the gene matches: 8. This CDR3 has 13 residues. The CDR3 DNA follows: TGCAGTGCCCAGGACAGGGGAATCGCTGAAGCTTTCTTT. Translated, it gives CSAQDRGIAEAFF.

The table lists this clonotype with many counts. The CDR3 loop is CASSQAAWQSNEQFF. The CDR3 DNA reads TGTGCCAGCAGCCAAGCGGCCTGGCAGAGCAATGAGCAGTTCTTC. J is TRBJ2-1 and V is TRBV14, with D uncertain. V lost 1 base and J 6 bases, leaving 13 bases between the germline ends. Germline V gene data show CDR1 as SGHDN and CDR2 as FVKESK. The CDR3 is made up of 15 amino acids.

This clonotype was recorded at least ten times. This chain connects TRBV9 to TRBJ2-5; no clear D gene. V lost 0 bases and J lost 5, with 8 bases in between. This CDR3 contains 13 residues. CDR1 and CDR2 from the germline V gene are SGDLS and YYNGEE. CDR3 amino acids: CASSVESRETQYF. Here the CDR3 DNA reads TGTGCCAGCAGCGTAGAATCGCGGGAGACCCAGTACTTC.

This clonotype was recorded many times. The rearrangement links TRBV3-1 to TRBJ2-1, with 7 bases that match TRBD2. This CDR3 has 14 amino acids. With V trimmed by 2 bases and J by 8 bases, 6 bases remained unmatched. CDR1 LGHDT and CDR2 YNNKEL come from the germline V gene (reference sequence). The CDR3 nucleotides read TGTGCCAGCAGCCAACCTGGGACTATCCATGAGCAGTTCTTC. This codes for CASSQPGTIHEQFF.

In the case of this clonotype: A clone one base away is much larger, so this may be a read error. The V gene is TRBV6-2 or TRBV6-3, the J gene TRBJ1-3; 8 bases are shared with TRBD1. The CDR3 contains 13 residues. The germline gives CDR1 MNHEY, CDR2 SVGEGT. The CDR3 DNA reads TGCGCCAGCAGTCTCGGACAGGGAAACGCCATATATTTT. Protein: CASSLGQGNAIYF.